Listed below are T cell receptor beta chains from one sample, sequenced in a study of metastatic and nonmetastatic thyroid tumors. TCRdb re-called the PCR reads via MiXCR. The table shows 15,000 to 20,000 clones, with 25% to 30% occurring only once. What was sequenced was tumor tissue. The receptors derive from a female donor with papillary thyroid cancer or a benign thyroid nodule (not recorded which). Some clones in this sample may be carry-over from other donors' samples. The conserved cysteine and the conserved F or W are not part of the CDR3 here. Each record gives: CDR3 protein, J gene, D gene, V gene. A D gene is named only where the DNA matches it firmly.

CDR3aa: ASRRDGRANYGYT
j_gene: TRBJ1-2
d_gene: .
v_gene: TRBV4-3

CDR3aa: ASSSPTGGGRMNTEAF
j_gene: TRBJ1-1
d_gene: TRBD1
v_gene: TRBV28

CDR3aa: ASSEALRAYIATNEKLF
j_gene: TRBJ1-4
d_gene: .
v_gene: TRBV2

CDR3aa: ASSSWGPRVGYT
j_gene: TRBJ1-2
d_gene: .
v_gene: TRBV6-2/TRBV6-3

CDR3aa: ASSLQTGTYTQY
j_gene: TRBJ2-3
d_gene: TRBD1
v_gene: TRBV18

CDR3aa: ASSLGSTETQY
j_gene: TRBJ2-5
d_gene: .
v_gene: TRBV7-8

CDR3aa: SAREPGGAYEQY
j_gene: TRBJ2-7
d_gene: TRBD2
v_gene: TRBV20-1

CDR3aa: ASGSGTITYEQY
j_gene: TRBJ2-7
d_gene: TRBD2
v_gene: TRBV7-2

CDR3aa: AWSTSGGPQEQF
j_gene: TRBJ2-1
d_gene: TRBD2
v_gene: TRBV30

CDR3aa: ATKAQGANSNQPQH
j_gene: TRBJ1-5
d_gene: TRBD1
v_gene: TRBV24-1

CDR3aa: ASSSGRLNTEAF
j_gene: TRBJ1-1
d_gene: .
v_gene: TRBV11-2

CDR3aa: ASSVSTGGPYEQY
j_gene: TRBJ2-7
d_gene: .
v_gene: TRBV9

CDR3aa: ASSNGQGYGGYT
j_gene: TRBJ1-2
d_gene: TRBD1
v_gene: TRBV3-1

CDR3aa: AWSVKSDRTNYGYT
j_gene: TRBJ1-2
d_gene: TRBD1
v_gene: TRBV30

CDR3aa: ASSPPGGARTNRPQH
j_gene: TRBJ1-5
d_gene: .
v_gene: TRBV6-2/TRBV6-3

CDR3aa: ASSQKGSGLEQY
j_gene: TRBJ2-7
d_gene: .
v_gene: TRBV3-1

CDR3aa: ASSQGLAGADYGYT
j_gene: TRBJ1-2
d_gene: .
v_gene: TRBV4-2

CDR3aa: ASSQDGQINQPQH
j_gene: TRBJ1-5
d_gene: .
v_gene: TRBV4-2

CDR3aa: ASNSASEQF
j_gene: TRBJ2-1
d_gene: .
v_gene: TRBV2

CDR3aa: ASSALKDSFMNTEAF
j_gene: TRBJ1-1
d_gene: .
v_gene: TRBV25-1

CDR3aa: ASRPTGPLPEQY
j_gene: TRBJ2-7
d_gene: .
v_gene: TRBV2

CDR3aa: SAVWPGEQY
j_gene: TRBJ2-7
d_gene: .
v_gene: TRBV20-1

CDR3aa: ASSQGGQGRGETQY
j_gene: TRBJ2-5
d_gene: .
v_gene: TRBV4-3

CDR3aa: ASSEASGTNYGYT
j_gene: TRBJ1-2
d_gene: .
v_gene: TRBV6-4

CDR3aa: ASRTEKTQY
j_gene: TRBJ2-5
d_gene: .
v_gene: TRBV6-1

CDR3aa: ASSSGLSRGYT
j_gene: TRBJ1-2
d_gene: .
v_gene: TRBV5-1

CDR3aa: ASSPGSGRYEQY
j_gene: TRBJ2-7
d_gene: .
v_gene: TRBV18

CDR3aa: ASRGETGGYGYT
j_gene: TRBJ1-2
d_gene: TRBD1
v_gene: TRBV5-1

CDR3aa: SASRAGRTYEQY
j_gene: TRBJ2-7
d_gene: .
v_gene: TRBV20-1

CDR3aa: SARELATGGYGKLF
j_gene: TRBJ1-4
d_gene: TRBD1
v_gene: TRBV20-1

CDR3aa: ASSPDAAGGLYGYT
j_gene: TRBJ1-2
d_gene: TRBD1
v_gene: TRBV18

CDR3aa: ASSVRPFTDTQY
j_gene: TRBJ2-3
d_gene: .
v_gene: TRBV9

CDR3aa: AISELGGDYGYT
j_gene: TRBJ1-2
d_gene: .
v_gene: TRBV10-3

CDR3aa: ASSFGLEQY
j_gene: TRBJ2-7
d_gene: .
v_gene: TRBV12-3/TRBV12-4

CDR3aa: ASSQEGGLGSPLH
j_gene: TRBJ1-6
d_gene: .
v_gene: TRBV4-1

CDR3aa: ASTQCSEAF
j_gene: TRBJ1-1
d_gene: .
v_gene: TRBV5-5

CDR3aa: ASSPWFRGETQY
j_gene: TRBJ2-5
d_gene: .
v_gene: TRBV6-2/TRBV6-3

CDR3aa: SARPFRGDNYGYT
j_gene: TRBJ1-2
d_gene: .
v_gene: TRBV20-1

CDR3aa: ASRTWDTLVDNSPLH
j_gene: TRBJ1-6
d_gene: .
v_gene: TRBV28

CDR3aa: ASSSGTSVNEQF
j_gene: TRBJ2-1
d_gene: TRBD2
v_gene: TRBV11-2

CDR3aa: ASSVRDVLTEAF
j_gene: TRBJ1-1
d_gene: .
v_gene: TRBV11-2

CDR3aa: ATSDSWGQGNTIY
j_gene: TRBJ1-3
d_gene: .
v_gene: TRBV24-1